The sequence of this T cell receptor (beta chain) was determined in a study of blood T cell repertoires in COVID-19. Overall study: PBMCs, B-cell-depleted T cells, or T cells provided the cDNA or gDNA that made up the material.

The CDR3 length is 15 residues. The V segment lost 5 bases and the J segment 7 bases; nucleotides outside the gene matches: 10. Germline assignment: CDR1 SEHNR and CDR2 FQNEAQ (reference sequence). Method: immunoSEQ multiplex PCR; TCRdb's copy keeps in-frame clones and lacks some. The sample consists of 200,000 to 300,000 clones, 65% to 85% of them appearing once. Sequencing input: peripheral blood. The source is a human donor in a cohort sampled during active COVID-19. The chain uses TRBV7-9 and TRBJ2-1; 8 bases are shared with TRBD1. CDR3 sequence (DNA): TGTGCCAGCAGCGGGAGAGGACAGGGTCCTAATGAGCAGTTCTTC. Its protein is CASSGRGQGPNEQFF. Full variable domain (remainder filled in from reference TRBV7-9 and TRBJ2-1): DTGVSQNPRHKITKRGQNVTFRCDPISEHNRLYWYRQTLGQGPEFLTYFQNEAQLEKSRLLSDRFSAERPKGSFSTLEIQRTEQGDSAMYLCASSGRGQGPNEQFFGPGTRLTVL.